This record covers a single T cell receptor beta chain. This entry is derived from a study of control samples from healthy donors and cancer patients. Only in-frame clones appear in the TCRdb table, and some are missing; sequencing was by immunoSEQ multiplex PCR. The sample holds around 180,000 clones; about 90% are singletons and the top ten take around 5.1%. Sequencing was performed on blood. The receptor comes from a woman in her thirties in good health.

CDR3 loop: CASSSTGGYGYTF. In DNA form, the CDR3 reads TGTGCCAGCAGCTCCACCGGGGGATATGGCTACACCTTC. This chain joins TRBV27 and TRBJ1-2; D is possibly TRBD1 (5 bases). With 6 bases removed from V and 5 bases from J, the gap between germline ends came to 13 bases. The CDR3 sequence is 13 residues long. Germline V lookup: CDR1 MNHEY, CDR2 SMNVEV (reference sequence).